One and the same sample provided the 8 T cell receptor beta chains below, sequenced in a study of cytomegalovirus exposure and HLA in healthy donors. The repertoire was sequenced with immunoSEQ multiplex PCR; TCRdb's copy has only in-frame clones and lacks some. The sample lists 200,000 to 300,000 clones; 90% were seen once. Sequencing was carried out using PBMCs. The receptors shown here come from a woman in her thirties in good health and CMV-seronegative.

The chain combines TRBV7-3 with TRBJ2-2, with 10 bases matching TRBD2. This CDR3 comprises 13 residues. Trimming removed 2 bases from V and 11 bases from J; junction bases left unmatched: 2. The germline gives CDR1 SGHTA, CDR2 FQGTGA. Written as DNA, the CDR3 is TGTGCCAGCAGCTTACAACTAGCGGGAGAGCTGTTTTTT. Translation: CASSLQLAGELFF.

This chain connects TRBV15 to TRBJ1-5; 10 bases are a match to TRBD1. There are 16 residues in the CDR3. Germline trimming cut 6 bases from V and 7 bases from J; bases unmatched to any gene: 12. CDR1 and CDR2 (germline): LNHNV, YYDKDF (reference sequence). The CDR3 loop is CATRDPGQGLQQPQHF. The CDR3 DNA sequence: TGTGCCACCAGGGACCCGGGACAGGGGCTACAACAGCCCCAGCATTTT. Full variable domain (remainder filled in from reference TRBV15 and TRBJ1-5): DAMVIQNPRYQVTQFGKPVTLSCSQTLNHNVMYWYQQKSSQAPKLLFHYYDKDFNNEADTPDNFQSRRPNTSFCFLDIRSPGLGDTAMYLCATRDPGQGLQQPQHFGDGTRLSIL.

The chain is built from TRBV6-1 and TRBJ2-3; D is possibly TRBD2 (6 bases). V shed 10 bases and J shed 8 bases, with 16 bases lying between them. The CDR3 has 12 amino acids. Germline lookup yields CDR1 MNHNS and CDR2 SASEGT. In nucleotides, the CDR3 is TGTGCCACCGAAATAAACGGGGGTACGCAGTATTTT. It encodes CATEINGGTQYF.

This clone was counted only a few times. The genes are TRBV25-1 and TRBJ2-3; no clear D gene. The length of the CDR3 is 17 residues. With 1 base removed from V and 2 bases from J, the gap between germline ends came to 16 bases. CDR1 MGHDK and CDR2 SYGVNS come from the germline V gene. The CDR3 DNA follows: TGTGCCAGCAGTGAATCCCCCCCGCGTTGGGCCACAGATACGCAGTATTTT. Translating it yields CASSESPPRWATDTQYF.

This clone appeared a single time. The gene calls are TRBV2 and TRBJ1-5; D remains ambiguous. The germline gives CDR1 SNHLY, CDR2 FYNNEI. CDR3 length: 15 residues. V was pared by 3 bases and J by 1 base, with 10 bases between. CDR3: CASSDNVFSNQPQHF. Here the CDR3 DNA reads TGTGCCAGCAGTGATAATGTTTTCAGCAATCAGCCCCAGCATTTT.

This sequence joins TRBV19 and TRBJ2-1, with TRBD1 identical over 7 bases. There are 14 residues in the CDR3. Germline CDR1 and CDR2: LNHDA and SQIVND (reference sequence). V shed 3 bases, J shed 10 bases, and the junction held 9 bases outside the gene matches. The CDR3 nucleotides read TGTGCCAGTAGTATCCTCGGACAGGCTGGGGAGCAGTTCTTC. Translated: CASSILGQAGEQFF.

The V and J genes are TRBV28 and TRBJ2-5; D not resolved. V dropped 3 bases and J dropped 2 bases, with 10 bases sitting between them. The CDR3 runs 14 residues. Germline CDR1 is MDHEN and CDR2 is SYDVKM. This CDR3 is CASSFSIVQETQYF. The CDR3 DNA sequence: TGTGCCAGCAGTTTCTCTATAGTGCAAGAGACCCAGTACTTC.

The chain joins TRBV5-6 to TRBJ1-4, with 8 bases matching TRBD1. Trimming at V came to 0 bases and at J to 7 bases, leaving 5 bases not matched to a gene. This CDR3 spans 15 amino acids. Germline values: CDR1 SGHDT, CDR2 YYEEEE. CDR3 in DNA: TGTGCCAGCAGCTTGGGGACAGGGATAGGTGAAAAACTGTTTTTT. Its translation is CASSLGTGIGEKLFF.